A single count supports the clone carrying this T cell receptor (beta chain). The CDR3 runs 14 residues. V lost 6 bases and J lost 8; bases outside the gene matches: 8. The germline V gene has CDR1 SGHVS and CDR2 FQNEAQ. This sample was included in a study of shared clonotypes between healthy human individuals. The protocol was immunoSEQ multiplex PCR, while the TCRdb copy is restricted to in-frame clones and leaves out a portion. The sample carries approximately 320,000 clones, about 74% recorded once. The receptor was isolated from a man aged 30 to 45 in good health. The rearrangement uses TRBV7-8 and TRBJ2-5; 11 nucleotides line up with TRBD2. The specimen was memory CD4+ T cells sorted from blood. Subset indicated: CD45RA-negative fraction. The CDR3 DNA follows: TGTGCCAGCAGGGGACTAGCGGAGGGGGGCACCCAGTACTTC. Residues: CASRGLAEGGTQYF.